The TCR beta chain described here comes from a study of blood T cell repertoires in COVID-19. At the level of the study: Samples of COVID-19 (acute and convalescent) were obtained from the United States, Italy and Spain. PBMCs, B-cell-depleted T cells, or T cells were the source of the cDNA or gDNA that made up the material.

Seattle patients were enrolled while actively infected and followed longitudinally. This CDR3 has 15 amino acids. Unmatched junction bases numbered 2, after V lost 4 bases and J lost 0 bases. CDR1 is SGHTA and CDR2 is FQGNSA in the germline V gene. Original processing notes: Quantification of nucleated cells was approximated via reference gene primer amplification. This table comes from immunoSEQ multiplex PCR, and its TCRdb copy is limited to in-frame clones, with some not included. That table furnishes V, J and clone size, whereas the DNA furnished D and trimming. The sample comprises 400,000 or so clones, about nine tenths of which are singletons, and approximately 1.5% rests with the top ten.

Sequencing was done on a sample of peripheral blood. This clonotype originated in a middle-aged woman with COVID-19, enrolled during active disease. This chain uses TRBV7-2 with TRBJ2-1, with 8 bases that match TRBD1. CDR3 sequence: CASSSGQGSYNEQFF. The CDR3 coding sequence is TGTGCCAGCAGCTCAGGACAGGGCTCCTACAATGAGCAGTTCTTC. Supplemented by reference TRBV7-2 and TRBJ2-1, the full variable domain reads GAGVSQSPSNKVTEKGKDVELRCDPISGHTALYWYRQSLGQGLEFLIYFQGNSAPDKSGLPSDRFSAERTGGSVSTLTIQRTQQEDSAVYLCASSSGQGSYNEQFFGPGTRLTVL.